This T cell receptor beta chain came from a study of blood T cell repertoires in COVID-19. The table came from immunoSEQ multiplex PCR; TCRdb's copy has only in-frame clones and leaves some out. The table lists roughly 390,000 clones, less than 85% of them singletons, with roughly 3.9% in the top ten. The clonotype originates from a woman aged 18-35 years with acute or convalescent COVID-19. The sequenced sample was peripheral blood.

CDR3: CASMPGVGTEAFF. DNA for the CDR3: TGTGCCAGCATGCCGGGGGTCGGCACTGAAGCTTTCTTT. The chain carries TRBV9 and TRBJ1-1; perhaps TRBD1 as D (5 bases). The germline CDR1 and CDR2 sequences are SGDLS and YYNGEE. Trimming shortened V by 6 bases and J by 4 bases, and 13 bases separated the two germline ends. The CDR3 is 13 residues long. The full variable domain, rest sourced from reference TRBV9 and TRBJ1-1, is DSGVTQTPKHLITATGQRVTLRCSPRSGDLSVYWYQQSLDQGLQFLIQYYNGEERAKGNILERFSAQQFPDLHSELNLSSLELGDSALYFCASMPGVGTEAFFGQGTRLTVV.